The clone carrying this TCR beta chain came up a few times. The antigen is undetermined. The V gene lost 6 bases and the J gene lost 2 bases, with 10 bases spanning the gap. The CDR3 sequence is 14 residues long. From the 5' RACE reads, TCRdb called clonotypes with MiXCR, one entry per CDR3 protein. The sample includes a few hundred thousand distinct CDR3 sequences, around a sixth seen only once; the top ten take around 12%. The data were taken from a study of identical twins. Regarding the study as a whole: Twins shared beta out-of-frame sequences in excess, but this excess was weaker.

The clonotype originates from a man between 50 and 59 years old in good health. The V and J genes are TRBV12-3 or TRBV12-4 and TRBJ2-2, with D perhaps matching TRBD2 (5 bases). Sequencing was done on a sample of naive T cells sorted from blood. CDR3 DNA: TGTGCCAGCAGGCCTAGCACTAACACCGGGGAGCTGTTTTTT. Translating it yields CASRPSTNTGELFF.